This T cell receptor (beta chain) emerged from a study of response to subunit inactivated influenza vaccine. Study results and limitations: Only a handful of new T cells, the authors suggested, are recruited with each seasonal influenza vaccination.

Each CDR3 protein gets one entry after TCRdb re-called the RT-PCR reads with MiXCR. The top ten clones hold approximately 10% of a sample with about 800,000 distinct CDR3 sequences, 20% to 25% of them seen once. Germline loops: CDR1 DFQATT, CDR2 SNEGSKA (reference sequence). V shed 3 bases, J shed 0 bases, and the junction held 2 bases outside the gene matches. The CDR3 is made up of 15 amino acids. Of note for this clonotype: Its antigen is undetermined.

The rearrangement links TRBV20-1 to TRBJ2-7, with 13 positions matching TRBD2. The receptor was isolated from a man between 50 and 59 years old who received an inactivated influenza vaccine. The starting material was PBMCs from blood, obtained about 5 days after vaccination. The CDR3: CSARTSGRLSYEQYF. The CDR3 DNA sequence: TGCAGTGCTAGGACTAGCGGGAGGCTCTCCTACGAGCAGTACTTC.